This TCR beta chain was captured by sequencing in a study of blood T cells in healthy people across ages. This clonotype was detected only once. About 10 milliliters of peripheral blood were drawn from each donor. Each sample gave at least 6 million isolated PBMCs. Through a sample-barcoded 5' primer and a J-beta primer mix, a second PCR was run for roughly 6 to 12 cycles. Tagging of each cDNA molecule was performed by a template-switch adaptor with 12 random nucleotides. Each of the samples gave a minimum of 2.5 million paired-end reads that contained CDR3. From the 5' RACE reads, TCRdb called clonotypes with MiXCR, one entry per CDR3 protein. Here the sample spans around 800,000 distinct CDR3 sequences, approximately 44% being singletons. The CDR3 consists of 17 residues. Per germline, CDR1 MNHEY and CDR2 SMNVEV (reference sequence). V shed 3 bases and J 2 bases; nucleotides not matched to a gene: 9.

This receptor was taken from a man aged 60 to 69 in good health. The sample was blood. This chain uses TRBV27 with TRBJ1-5; 8 bases are a match to TRBD1. The CDR3 DNA reads TGTGCCAGCAGTTTTTCGGGCAGGGGGCTACGCAATCAGCCCCAGCATTTT. Amino acids: CASSFSGRGLRNQPQHF.